This T cell receptor beta chain was documented in a study of blood T cell repertoires in COVID-19. Whole-study context: In each case, the material was cDNA or gDNA derived from T cells, B-cell-depleted T cells, or PBMCs.

Libraries were prepared by immunoSEQ multiplex PCR; TCRdb keeps only in-frame clonotypes and omits some of them. The sample has 350,000 or so clones, just over 85% seen once. The V and J ends lost 5 bases and 5 bases respectively, with 12 bases between them. Germline CDR1 reads SGHTA; CDR2 reads FQGNSA. The CDR3 runs 13 residues. The chain joins TRBV7-2 to TRBJ1-2; D is ambiguous. Material for sequencing was PBMCs or T cells enriched from blood (not recorded which). This TCR was sampled from a woman aged 40 to 49 with acute COVID-19. CDR3 sequence reads: CASSLTGSYGYTF. Here the CDR3 DNA reads TGTGCCAGCAGCCTGACGGGGTCGTATGGCTACACCTTC.